A selection of T cell receptor beta chains follows, all from one sample in a study of control samples from healthy donors and cancer patients. The data were produced by immunoSEQ multiplex PCR, yet TCRdb's version contains in-frame clones alone and is incomplete. This sample has about 270,000 clones, with roughly 82% found just once. The material sequenced was PBMCs. The receptors were sampled from a woman aged 55-69 years with lung cancer. CDR3s include the opening cysteine and the closing phenylalanine or tryptophan. A D gene is named only where the DNA matches it firmly. Where a row states a size, it is once, few, many or the class of an expanded clone; other rows omit it.

d_call: NA
clone_size: NA
v_call: TRBV6-6
j_call: TRBJ1-2
cdr3_aa: CASSYSNSGGYTF
cdr3_nt: TGTGCCAGCAGTTACTCGAACTCCGGTGGCTACACCTTC

d_call: NA
clone_size: NA
v_call: TRBV14
j_call: TRBJ2-3
cdr3_aa: CASSQDRYGGRADTQYF
cdr3_nt: TGTGCCAGCAGCCAAGATCGTTACGGGGGGCGCGCAGATACGCAGTATTTT

d_call: TRBD1
clone_size: NA
v_call: TRBV6-5
j_call: TRBJ2-3
cdr3_aa: CASSRDRGTDTQYF
cdr3_nt: TGTGCCAGCAGTCGGGACAGGGGCACAGATACGCAGTATTTT

d_call: NA
clone_size: many
v_call: TRBV11-3
j_call: TRBJ2-7
cdr3_aa: CASSLAPTYEQYF
cdr3_nt: TGTGCCAGCAGCTTAGCACCAACCTACGAGCAGTACTTC

d_call: NA
clone_size: few
v_call: TRBV30
j_call: TRBJ1-5
cdr3_aa: CACAPGGSQPQHF
cdr3_nt: TGTGCCTGCGCCCCGGGAGGCAGTCAGCCCCAGCATTTT

d_call: NA
clone_size: NA
v_call: TRBV7-8
j_call: TRBJ1-5
cdr3_aa: CASSSRDGSNQPQHF
cdr3_nt: TGTGCCAGCAGCTCCAGGGACGGTAGCAATCAGCCCCAGCATTTT

d_call: NA
clone_size: NA
v_call: TRBV11-2
j_call: TRBJ2-2
cdr3_aa: CASSPTINTGELFF
cdr3_nt: TGTGCCAGCAGCCCAACCATAAACACCGGGGAGCTGTTTTTT

d_call: NA
clone_size: NA
v_call: TRBV19
j_call: TRBJ1-2
cdr3_aa: CASRSGGYGYTF
cdr3_nt: TGTGCCAGTAGGTCAGGCGGCTATGGCTACACCTTC

d_call: NA
clone_size: NA
v_call: TRBV9
j_call: TRBJ1-1
cdr3_aa: CASSLRTENTEAFF
cdr3_nt: TGTGCCAGCAGCTTGCGGACAGAGAACACTGAAGCTTTCTTT

d_call: NA
clone_size: NA
v_call: TRBV6-5
j_call: TRBJ2-4
cdr3_aa: CASSSPVLAKNIQYF
cdr3_nt: TGTGCCAGCAGTTCCCCGGTGTTAGCCAAAAACATTCAGTACTTC

d_call: NA
clone_size: NA
v_call: TRBV5-4
j_call: TRBJ2-1
cdr3_aa: CASSLGGGGAFYNEQFF
cdr3_nt: TGTGCCAGCAGCCTGGGGGGCGGGGGCGCTTTCTACAATGAGCAGTTCTTC

d_call: NA
clone_size: NA
v_call: TRBV6-5
j_call: TRBJ1-5
cdr3_aa: CASSHMDQPQHF
cdr3_nt: TGTGCCAGCAGCCACATGGACCAGCCCCAGCATTTT

d_call: TRBD1
clone_size: NA
v_call: TRBV9
j_call: TRBJ2-2
cdr3_aa: CASSPCRDRREHRGAVF
cdr3_nt: TGTGCCAGCAGCCCTTGCCGGGACAGACGCGAACACCGGGGAGCTGTTTTT

d_call: NA
clone_size: NA
v_call: TRBV5-1
j_call: TRBJ1-1
cdr3_aa: CASSHQTGNTEAFF
cdr3_nt: TGCGCCAGCAGCCACCAGACAGGGAACACTGAAGCTTTCTTT

d_call: TRBD1
clone_size: NA
v_call: TRBV2
j_call: TRBJ2-2
cdr3_aa: CASAGGNTGELFF
cdr3_nt: TGTGCCAGCGCAGGGGGCAACACCGGGGAGCTGTTTTTT

d_call: NA
clone_size: NA
v_call: TRBV6-1
j_call: TRBJ1-5
cdr3_aa: CASSEGAYSNQPQHF
cdr3_nt: TGTGCCAGCAGTGAAGGGGCTTATAGCAATCAGCCCCAGCATTTT

d_call: NA
clone_size: NA
v_call: TRBV10-3
j_call: TRBJ2-1
cdr3_aa: CAIRTGGNEQFF
cdr3_nt: TGTGCCATCAGGACAGGCGGCAATGAGCAGTTCTTC

d_call: NA
clone_size: NA
v_call: TRBV7-9
j_call: TRBJ1-6
cdr3_aa: CASSPGRVGIGSPLHF
cdr3_nt: TGTGCCAGCAGCCCCGGCAGGGTGGGAATAGGTTCACCCCTCCACTTT

d_call: NA
clone_size: NA
v_call: TRBV11-2
j_call: TRBJ2-7
cdr3_aa: CASSSPTGRAEQYF
cdr3_nt: TGTGCCAGCAGCTCACCGACAGGGAGGGCCGAGCAGTACTTC

d_call: TRBD2
clone_size: NA
v_call: TRBV6-5
j_call: TRBJ2-2
cdr3_aa: CASRLAGGDTGELFF
cdr3_nt: TGTGCCAGCAGACTAGCGGGAGGTGATACCGGGGAGCTGTTTTTT

d_call: NA
clone_size: NA
v_call: TRBV6-2/TRBV6-3
j_call: TRBJ2-7
cdr3_aa: CASSFSGTDYEQYF
cdr3_nt: TGTGCCAGCAGTTTCTCCGGGACGGACTACGAGCAGTACTTC

d_call: NA
clone_size: NA
v_call: TRBV4-1
j_call: TRBJ1-1
cdr3_aa: CASRQNRGEAFF
cdr3_nt: TGCGCCAGCAGGCAGAACCGGGGCGAAGCTTTCTTT